Listed below are T cell receptor beta chains from one sample, sequenced in a study of CD8 T cells in Susac syndrome. TCRdb called the immunoSEQ multiplex PCR reads again in MiXCR, with one record for every CDR3 protein. The data show tens of thousands of distinct CDR3 sequences, with roughly 93% seen just once and more than 0.45% held by the top ten. The sequenced sample consisted of CD8+ T cells from PBMCs. Source of these receptors: a human donor in good health. Both conserved end residues are part of each CDR3. A D gene is named only where the DNA matches it firmly. Clone size appears in some rows only: once, few, many, or a class for an expanded clone.

V,D,size,J,length,CDR3,DNA
TRBV7-2,NA,NA,TRBJ2-6,15,CASSLDRSGANVLTF,TGTGCCAGCAGCTTAGACAGGTCTGGGGCCAACGTCCTGACTTTC
TRBV24-1,NA,NA,TRBJ2-2,16,CATSDSGRGLGGELFF,TGTGCCACCAGTGATTCAGGACGCGGGTTAGGGGGGGAGCTGTTTTTT
TRBV28,NA,NA,TRBJ2-7,12,CASTQGSYEQYF,TGTGCCAGCACCCAGGGTAGTTACGAGCAGTACTTC
TRBV3-1,NA,NA,TRBJ1-2,17,CASSQSKLGQRFYGYTF,TGTGCCAGCAGCCAAAGCAAACTCGGACAGCGGTTTTATGGCTACACCTTC
TRBV29-1,NA,NA,TRBJ2-7,12,CSAGGTSYEQYF,TGCAGCGCCGGGGGGACATCTTACGAGCAGTACTTC
TRBV7-9,TRBD1,NA,TRBJ2-4,16,CASRPGQAGPKNIQYF,TGTGCCAGCAGACCCGGACAGGCAGGACCCAAAAACATTCAGTACTTC
TRBV7-9,TRBD2,NA,TRBJ2-5,15,CASRRLAGYQETQYF,TGTGCCAGCAGGCGACTAGCGGGATACCAAGAGACCCAGTACTTC
TRBV7-8,TRBD2,NA,TRBJ2-7,16,CASSLGPPGGVYEQYF,TGTGCCAGCAGCTTAGGGCCCCCGGGAGGTGTCTACGAGCAGTACTTC
TRBV20-1,TRBD2,once,TRBJ2-7,17,CSARDRASGRAGYEQYF,TGCAGTGCTAGAGATCGAGCTAGCGGGAGGGCCGGTTACGAGCAGTACTTC
TRBV7-9,NA,NA,TRBJ2-6,15,CASSLAGNGANVLTF,TGTGCCAGCAGCTTAGCAGGGAACGGGGCCAACGTCCTGACTTTC
TRBV28,TRBD2,NA,TRBJ2-3,16,CASSFRLAGGPDTQYF,TGTGCCAGCAGTTTTCGGCTAGCGGGAGGACCCGATACGCAGTATTTT
TRBV13,NA,NA,TRBJ2-7,14,CASTLGPPSGEQYF,TGTGCCAGCACCTTAGGGCCTCCTTCGGGCGAGCAGTACTTC
TRBV13,TRBD2,NA,TRBJ2-2,17,CASSPGLAGVVPGELFF,TGTGCCAGCAGCCCTGGACTAGCGGGAGTCGTTCCCGGGGAGCTGTTTTTT
TRBV11-2,NA,NA,TRBJ2-7,11,CASSFDWEQYF,TGTGCCAGCAGCTTCGACTGGGAGCAGTACTTC
TRBV5-6,NA,NA,TRBJ2-7,13,CASSSDSLYEQYF,TGTGCCAGCAGTTCGGACAGCCTCTACGAGCAGTACTTC
TRBV5-1,NA,NA,TRBJ1-2,13,CASSLAPDYGYTF,TGCGCCAGCAGCTTGGCGCCGGACTATGGCTACACCTTC
TRBV27,NA,NA,TRBJ2-7,17,CASSPRGGATQSYEQYF,TGTGCCAGCAGTCCCCGCGGAGGGGCTACCCAATCCTACGAGCAGTACTTC
TRBV30,NA,NA,TRBJ1-5,14,CAWSCWEGRQPQHF,TGTGCCTGGAGTTGTTGGGAGGGACGTCAGCCCCAGCATTTT
TRBV28,NA,NA,TRBJ2-7,12,CASRHPSYEQYF,TGTGCCAGCCGGCACCCCTCCTACGAGCAGTACTTC
TRBV27,TRBD1,NA,TRBJ2-7,13,CASGQGVSYEQYF,TGTGCCAGCGGACAGGGGGTTTCCTACGAGCAGTACTTC
TRBV5-1,NA,once,TRBJ2-3,13,CASSLASPDTQYF,TGCGCCAGCAGCTTGGCCTCACCAGATACGCAGTATTTT
TRBV30,NA,NA,TRBJ2-7,12,CAWSVLGNEQYF,TGTGCCTGGAGTGTACTGGGTAACGAGCAGTACTTC
TRBV6-5,TRBD2,once,TRBJ2-3,13,CASSDRTSRTQYF,TGTGCCAGCAGTGACCGGACTAGCCGTACGCAGTATTTT
TRBV5-6,TRBD2,NA,TRBJ2-7,17,CASSGTEGLAGAYEQYF,TGTGCCAGCTCCGGGACAGAGGGACTAGCGGGAGCCTACGAGCAGTACTTC
TRBV3-1,TRBD1,NA,TRBJ2-1,19,CASSQARGRPTGAGDEQFF,TGTGCCAGCAGCCAAGCTCGAGGGCGGCCCACAGGGGCCGGGGATGAGCAGTTCTTC
TRBV29-1,NA,NA,TRBJ2-3,15,CSVEFGTGSTDTQYF,TGCAGCGTTGAATTCGGGACGGGAAGCACAGATACGCAGTATTTT
TRBV5-6,TRBD1,NA,TRBJ1-2,14,CASSAGTGNYGYTF,TGTGCCAGCAGCGCCGGGACAGGGAACTATGGCTACACCTTC
TRBV28,NA,NA,TRBJ2-5,16,CASSHSGGMIPETQYF,TGTGCCAGCAGCCATTCAGGGGGGATGATCCCCGAGACCCAGTACTTC
TRBV2,NA,few,TRBJ2-3,11,CASGNTDTQYF,TGTGCCAGCGGGAACACAGATACGCAGTATTTT
TRBV29-1,NA,once,TRBJ2-7,12,CSVPQGPREQYF,TGCAGCGTTCCCCAGGGGCCACGAGAGCAGTACTTC
TRBV4-1,NA,once,TRBJ2-7,12,CASSQTGYEQYF,TGCGCCAGCAGCCAGACAGGTTACGAGCAGTACTTC
TRBV6-2/TRBV6-3,NA,once,TRBJ1-1,14,CASSYSIRNTEAFF,TGTGCCAGCAGTTACTCGATCCGGAACACTGAAGCTTTCTTT
TRBV25-1,TRBD2,NA,TRBJ2-7,15,CASSDLAASTYEQYF,TGTGCCAGCAGTGACCTAGCGGCCAGCACCTACGAGCAGTACTTC
TRBV30,NA,once,TRBJ1-1,16,CAWARTAFYLNTEAFF,TGTGCCTGGGCCCGGACAGCTTTTTACCTGAACACTGAAGCTTTCTTT
TRBV6-5,NA,once,TRBJ2-7,13,CASSYSTSREQYF,TGTGCCAGCAGTTACTCGACTAGTCGGGAGCAGTACTTC
TRBV6-5,NA,NA,TRBJ2-1,16,CASSYSYGVSYNEQFF,TGTGCCAGCAGTTACTCGTACGGGGTGTCCTACAATGAGCAGTTCTTC